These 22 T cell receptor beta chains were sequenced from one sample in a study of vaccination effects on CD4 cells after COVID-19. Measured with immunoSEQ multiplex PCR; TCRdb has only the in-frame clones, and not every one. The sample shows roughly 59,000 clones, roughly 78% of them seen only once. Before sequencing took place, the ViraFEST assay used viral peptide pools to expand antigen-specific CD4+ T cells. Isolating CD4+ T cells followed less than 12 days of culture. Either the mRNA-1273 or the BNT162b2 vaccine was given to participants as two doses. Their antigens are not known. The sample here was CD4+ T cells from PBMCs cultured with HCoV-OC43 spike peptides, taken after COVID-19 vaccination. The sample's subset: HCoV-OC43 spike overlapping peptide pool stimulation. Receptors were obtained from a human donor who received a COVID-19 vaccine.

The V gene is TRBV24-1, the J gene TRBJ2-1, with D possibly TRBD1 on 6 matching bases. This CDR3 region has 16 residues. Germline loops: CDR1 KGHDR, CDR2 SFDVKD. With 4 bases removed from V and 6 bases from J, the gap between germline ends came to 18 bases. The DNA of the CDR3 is TGTGCCACCAGTGAATCTGGGGCAGGGGATAGCAATGAGCAGTTCTTC. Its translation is CATSESGAGDSNEQFF.

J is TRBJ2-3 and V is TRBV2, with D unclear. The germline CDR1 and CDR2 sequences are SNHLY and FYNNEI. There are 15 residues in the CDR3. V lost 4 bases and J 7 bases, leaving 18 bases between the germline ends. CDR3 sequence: CASSGTGPSPHTQYF. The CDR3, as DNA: TGTGCCAGCAGTGGAACCGGGCCAAGCCCACATACGCAGTATTTT.

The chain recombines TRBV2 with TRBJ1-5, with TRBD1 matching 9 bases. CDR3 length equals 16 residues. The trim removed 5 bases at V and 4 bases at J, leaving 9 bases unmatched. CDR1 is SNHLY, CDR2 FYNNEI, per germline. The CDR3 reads CASSPNDRGSNQPQHF. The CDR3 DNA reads TGTGCCAGCAGTCCTAACGACAGGGGGAGTAATCAGCCCCAGCATTTT. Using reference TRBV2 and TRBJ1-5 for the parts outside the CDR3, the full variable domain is EPEVTQTPSHQVTQMGQEVILRCVPISNHLYFYWYRQILGQKVEFLVSFYNNEISEKSEIFDDQFSVERPDGSNFTLKIRSTKLEDSAMYFCASSPNDRGSNQPQHFGDGTRLSIL.

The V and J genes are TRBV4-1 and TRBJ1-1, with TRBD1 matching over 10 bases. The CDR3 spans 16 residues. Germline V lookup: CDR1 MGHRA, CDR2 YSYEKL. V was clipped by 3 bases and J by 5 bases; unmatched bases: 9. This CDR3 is CASSHFFRDRGTEAFF. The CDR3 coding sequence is TGCGCCAGCAGCCACTTTTTCCGGGACAGGGGAACTGAAGCTTTCTTT.

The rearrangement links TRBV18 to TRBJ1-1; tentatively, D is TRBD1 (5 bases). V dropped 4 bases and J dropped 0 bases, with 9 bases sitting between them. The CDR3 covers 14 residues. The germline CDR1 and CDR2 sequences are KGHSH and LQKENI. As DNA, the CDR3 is TGTGCCAGCTCACGGGTAGGGGTGAACACTGAAGCTTTCTTT. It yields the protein CASSRVGVNTEAFF.

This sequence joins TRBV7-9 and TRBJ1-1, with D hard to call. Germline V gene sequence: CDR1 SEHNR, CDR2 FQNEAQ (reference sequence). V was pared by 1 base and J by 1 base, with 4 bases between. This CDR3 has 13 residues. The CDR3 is CASSLGQNTEAFF. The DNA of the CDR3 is TGTGCCAGCAGCTTAGGACAGAACACTGAAGCTTTCTTT.

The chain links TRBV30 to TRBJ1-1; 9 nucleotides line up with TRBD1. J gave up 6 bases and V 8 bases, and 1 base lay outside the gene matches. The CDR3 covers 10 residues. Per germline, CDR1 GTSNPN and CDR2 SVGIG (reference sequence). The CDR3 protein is CAGDRAEAFF. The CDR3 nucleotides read TGTGCCGGGGACAGGGCTGAAGCTTTCTTT. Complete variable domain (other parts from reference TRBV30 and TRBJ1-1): SQTIHQWPATLVQPVGSPLSLECTVEGTSNPNLYWYRQAAGRGLQLLFYSVGIGQISSEVPQNLSASRPQDRQFILSSKKLLLSDSGFYLCAGDRAEAFFGQGTRLTVV.

The CDR3 is CASSLGRTGYDNYGYTF. CDR3 coding DNA: TGTGCCAGCAGCTTGGGCCGGACAGGGTACGATAACTATGGCTACACCTTC. The rearrangement joins TRBV5-4 to TRBJ1-2, with 8 positions matching TRBD1. Trimming removed 0 bases from V and 1 base from J; junction bases left unmatched: 8. The CDR3 consists of 17 residues. Germline lookup yields CDR1 SGHNT and CDR2 YYREEE (reference sequence).

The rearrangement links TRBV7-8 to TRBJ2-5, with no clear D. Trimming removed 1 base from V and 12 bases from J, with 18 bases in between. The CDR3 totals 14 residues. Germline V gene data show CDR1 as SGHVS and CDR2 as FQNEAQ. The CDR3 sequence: CASSLEVRQASEYF. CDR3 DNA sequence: TGTGCCAGCAGCTTAGAGGTTCGGCAGGCGAGCGAGTACTTC.

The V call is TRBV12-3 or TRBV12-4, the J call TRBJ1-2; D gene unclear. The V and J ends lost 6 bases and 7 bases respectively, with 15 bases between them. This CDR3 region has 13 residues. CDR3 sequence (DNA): TGTGCCAGCAGCTTGAGGGAATTGGCTGGCTACACCTTC. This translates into CASSLRELAGYTF.

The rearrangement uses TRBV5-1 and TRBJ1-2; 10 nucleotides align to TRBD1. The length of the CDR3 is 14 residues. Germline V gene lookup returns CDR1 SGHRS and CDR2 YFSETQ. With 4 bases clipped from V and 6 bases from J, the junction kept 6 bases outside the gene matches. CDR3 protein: CASSAGDRGDGYTF. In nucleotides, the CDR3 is TGCGCCAGCAGCGCGGGGGACAGGGGAGATGGCTACACCTTC.

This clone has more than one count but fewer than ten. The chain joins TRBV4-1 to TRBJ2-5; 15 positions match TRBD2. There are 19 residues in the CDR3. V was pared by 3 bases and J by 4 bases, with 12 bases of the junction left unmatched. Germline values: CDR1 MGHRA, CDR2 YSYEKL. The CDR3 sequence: CASSHPGLAGGPGRETQYF. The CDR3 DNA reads TGCGCCAGCAGCCACCCCGGACTAGCGGGGGGGCCAGGGCGAGAGACCCAGTACTTC.

The CDR3, as DNA: TGTGCCAGTAGTGAGCAGGGAGGTGAAAAACTGTTTTTT. It codes for CASSEQGGEKLFF. V and J are TRBV19 and TRBJ1-4; D might be TRBD1 (5 bases). CDR1 is LNHDA and CDR2 is SQIVND in the germline V gene (reference sequence). The V gene lost 5 bases and the J gene lost 7 bases, with 11 bases spanning the gap. This CDR3 has 13 amino acids.

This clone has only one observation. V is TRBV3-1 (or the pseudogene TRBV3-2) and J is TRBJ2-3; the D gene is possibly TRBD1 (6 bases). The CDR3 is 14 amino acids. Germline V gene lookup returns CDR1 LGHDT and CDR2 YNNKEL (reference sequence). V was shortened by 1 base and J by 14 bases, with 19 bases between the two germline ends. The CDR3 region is CASSQAPAERGWYF. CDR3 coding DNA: TGTGCCAGCAGCCAAGCACCAGCCGAGAGGGGGTGGTATTTT.

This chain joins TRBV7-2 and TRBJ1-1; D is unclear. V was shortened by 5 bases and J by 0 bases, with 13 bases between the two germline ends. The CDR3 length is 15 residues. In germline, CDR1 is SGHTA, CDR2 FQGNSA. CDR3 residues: CASSPRPDLNTEAFF. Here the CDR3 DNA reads TGTGCCAGCAGCCCAAGACCGGATTTGAACACTGAAGCTTTCTTT.

The CDR3 sequence is CASRRDYNSPLHF. DNA for the CDR3: TGTGCCAGCAGGAGGGACTATAATTCACCCCTCCACTTT. The chain carries TRBV28 and TRBJ1-6; D not resolved. The length of the CDR3 is 13 residues. The germline CDR1 and CDR2 sequences are MDHEN and SYDVKM. V lost 6 bases and J 3 bases, leaving 6 bases between the germline ends.

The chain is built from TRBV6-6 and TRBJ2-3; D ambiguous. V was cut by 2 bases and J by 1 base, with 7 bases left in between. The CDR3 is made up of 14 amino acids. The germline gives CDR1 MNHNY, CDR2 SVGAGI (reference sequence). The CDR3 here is CASSYIQGTDTQYF. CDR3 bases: TGTGCCAGCAGTTACATCCAGGGCACAGATACGCAGTATTTT.

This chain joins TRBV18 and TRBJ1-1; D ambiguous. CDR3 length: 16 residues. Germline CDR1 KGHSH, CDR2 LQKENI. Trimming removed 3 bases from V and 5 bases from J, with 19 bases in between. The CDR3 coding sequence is TGTGCCAGCTCACCTGGTACCCCGGCCATAGGGACTGAAGCTTTCTTT. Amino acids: CASSPGTPAIGTEAFF.

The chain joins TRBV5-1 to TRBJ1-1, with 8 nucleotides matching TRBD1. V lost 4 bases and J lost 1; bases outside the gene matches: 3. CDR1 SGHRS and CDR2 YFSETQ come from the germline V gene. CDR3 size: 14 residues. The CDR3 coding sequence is TGCGCCAGCAGCCCCGGACAGGGGAACACTGAAGCTTTCTTT. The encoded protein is CASSPGQGNTEAFF.

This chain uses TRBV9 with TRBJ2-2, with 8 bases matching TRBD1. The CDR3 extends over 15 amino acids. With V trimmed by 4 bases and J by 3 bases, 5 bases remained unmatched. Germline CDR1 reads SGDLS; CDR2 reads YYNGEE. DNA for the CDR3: TGTGCCAGCAGCATCAGGGGGCTGGACACCGGGGAGCTGTTTTTT. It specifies CASSIRGLDTGELFF. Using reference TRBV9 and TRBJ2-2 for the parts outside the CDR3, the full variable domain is DSGVTQTPKHLITATGQRVTLRCSPRSGDLSVYWYQQSLDQGLQFLIQYYNGEERAKGNILERFSAQQFPDLHSELNLSSLELGDSALYFCASSIRGLDTGELFFGEGSRLTVL.

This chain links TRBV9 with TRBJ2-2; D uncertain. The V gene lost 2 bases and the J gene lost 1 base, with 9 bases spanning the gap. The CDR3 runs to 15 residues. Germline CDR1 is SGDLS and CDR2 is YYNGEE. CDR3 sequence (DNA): TGTGCCAGCAGCGTGAGAGGTTTGAACACCGGGGAGCTGTTTTTT. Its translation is CASSVRGLNTGELFF.

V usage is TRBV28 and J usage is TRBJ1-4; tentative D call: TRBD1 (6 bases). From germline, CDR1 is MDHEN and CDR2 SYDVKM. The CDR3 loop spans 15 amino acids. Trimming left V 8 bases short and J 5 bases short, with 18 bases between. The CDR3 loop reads CASHSSGARNEKLFF. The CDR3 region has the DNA TGTGCCAGCCACTCGTCAGGGGCGCGAAATGAAAAACTGTTTTTT.